This note documents a single T cell receptor (beta chain) sequence. The data stem from a study of blood T cell repertoires in COVID-19. For the study at large: Italy, Spain and the United States were the sources of the convalescent and acute COVID-19 samples.

Germline V gene data show CDR1 as MNHNY and CDR2 as SVGAGI (reference sequence). CDR3 length: 14 amino acids. The V gene lost 4 bases and the J gene lost 10 bases, with 17 bases spanning the gap. Seattle participants joined during active infection and were tracked over time. Original data processing: Reference gene primer amplification in the assay estimated nucleated cell counts. The method was immunoSEQ multiplex PCR; TCRdb's version includes in-frame clones alone and lacks a portion of them. V and J calls plus clone size are reproduced from that table; the DNA served to infer D and trimming. Here the sample spans under 200,000 clones, around four fifths being singletons.

The V gene is TRBV6-6, the J gene TRBJ1-3; D might be TRBD1 (5 bases). This receptor was identified in a man in his 60s with COVID-19, enrolled during active disease. The material sequenced was peripheral blood. This CDR3 reads CASSWGDSGGTIYF. The CDR3 DNA reads as TGTGCCAGCAGTTGGGGGGACTCGGGCGGGACCATATATTTT.